A single sample gave rise to the 2 T cell receptor beta chains below, sequenced in a study of blood T cell repertoires in COVID-19. This table comes from immunoSEQ multiplex PCR, and its TCRdb copy is limited to in-frame clones, with some not included. The data contain approximately 100,000 clones, roughly 84% of them singletons. What was sequenced was peripheral blood. Every receptor here comes from a human donor in a cohort sampled during active COVID-19.

The V call is TRBV23-1, the J call TRBJ2-2, with TRBD2 matching 9 bases. TRBV23-1 is designated an ORF whose function remains uncertain. The CDR3 extends over 17 amino acids. With 3 bases clipped from V and 7 bases from J, the junction kept 12 bases outside the gene matches. The CDR3 reads CASSHASGISLHGELFF. The CDR3, as DNA: TGCGCCAGCAGTCATGCTAGCGGGATATCATTACACGGGGAGCTGTTTTTT.

The V gene is TRBV19, the J gene TRBJ1-6; D remains ambiguous. CDR3 size: 12 residues. V was clipped by 5 bases and J by 19 bases, with 18 bases between them. Germline CDR1 and CDR2: LNHDA and SQIVND (reference sequence). DNA of the CDR3: TGTGCCAGTAGTGACCGGACTCCTGCCTATCACTTT. Translated: CASSDRTPAYHF. The whole variable domain, remainder taken from reference TRBV19 and TRBJ1-6, is DGGITQSPKYLFRKEGQNVTLSCEQNLNHDAMYWYRQDPGQGLRLIYYSQIVNDFQKGDIAEGYSVSREKKESFPLTVTSAQKNPTAFYLCASSDRTPAYHFGNGTRLTVT.